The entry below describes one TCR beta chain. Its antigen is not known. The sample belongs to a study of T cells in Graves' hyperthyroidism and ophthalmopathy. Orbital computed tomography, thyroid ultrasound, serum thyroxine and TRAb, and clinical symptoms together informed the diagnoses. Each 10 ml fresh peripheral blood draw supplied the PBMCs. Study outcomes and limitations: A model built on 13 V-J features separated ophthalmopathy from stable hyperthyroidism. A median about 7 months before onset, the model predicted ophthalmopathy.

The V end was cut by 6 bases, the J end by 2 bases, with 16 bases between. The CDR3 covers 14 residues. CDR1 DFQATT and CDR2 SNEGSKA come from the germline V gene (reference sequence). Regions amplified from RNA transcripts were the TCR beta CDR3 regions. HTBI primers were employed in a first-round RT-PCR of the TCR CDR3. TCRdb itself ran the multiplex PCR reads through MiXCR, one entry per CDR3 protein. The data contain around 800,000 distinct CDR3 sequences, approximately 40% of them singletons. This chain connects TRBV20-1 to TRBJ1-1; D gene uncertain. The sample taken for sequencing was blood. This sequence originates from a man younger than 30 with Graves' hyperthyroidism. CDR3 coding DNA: TGCAGTGCCAGACTTGCTCGCGTAAACACTGAAGCTTTCTTT. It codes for CSARLARVNTEAFF.